The entry below gives a single T cell receptor beta chain sequence along with its context. Its specificity is not known. The sample originates from a study of T-cell memory formation after mild COVID-19. Whole-study context: Largely, the TCR clusters proved donor specific.

Study results and caveats: Pre-infection memory contained some responding clones, which suggested that cross-reactive memory had joined. The main location of contracting CD4+ clones was CM and EM, and that of contracting CD8+ clones was EMRA.

TCRdb fed the 5' RACE reads into MiXCR, producing one record per CDR3 protein. The profile shows 400,000 or so distinct CDR3 sequences, about 21% of them singletons. CDR3 length: 14 amino acids. Germline V gene sequence: CDR1 SGHTA, CDR2 FQGNSA. With 8 bases clipped from V and 5 bases from J, the junction kept 11 bases outside the gene matches. The source is an adult woman who had mild COVID-19 (a few samples of this study predate the infection). Cell type and time point are not known. The chain carries TRBV7-2 and TRBJ2-7, with 8 bases fitting TRBD2. Sequenced sample: PBMCs or a T cell subset sorted from them (not recorded which). The CDR3 DNA sequence: TGTGCCAGCGGGCGAGGCGGGAGGAACAACGAGCAGTACTTC. Residues: CASGRGGRNNEQYF.